Below are 4 T cell receptor beta chains sequenced from a single sample in a study of shared clonotypes between healthy human individuals. Assay used: immunoSEQ multiplex PCR; TCRdb lists only in-frame clones, some missing. The sample holds roughly 2.2 million clones, approximately 95% seen once. The sample was naive CD4+ T cells from PBMCs. As to subset: CD45RA+ positively selected. The receptors were gathered from a man aged 18 to 30 in good health. Some clones in this sample may be carry-over from other donors' samples.

J is TRBJ2-1 and V is TRBV28; possible D gene TRBD2, 6 bases. Trimming shortened V by 5 bases and J by 9 bases, and 11 bases separated the two germline ends. The CDR3 loop spans 12 amino acids. CDR1 is MDHEN and CDR2 is SYDVKM in the germline V gene. CDR3 region: CASSRRASEQFF. Written as DNA, the CDR3 is TGTGCCAGCAGTCGGAGGGCCTCTGAGCAGTTCTTC.

This rearrangement joins TRBV29-1 to TRBJ2-7; D perhaps matches TRBD2 (5 bases). The V end was cut by 4 bases, the J end by 2 bases, with 12 bases between. The germline CDR1 and CDR2 sequences are SQVTM and ANQGSEA. The CDR3 is 13 residues long. The DNA of the CDR3 is TGCAGCGTTGGAGGGAGCGTCCCCTACGAGCAGTACTTC. It translates to CSVGGSVPYEQYF.

The genes are TRBV6-1 and TRBJ1-5, with D possibly matching TRBD1 (5 bases). V was pared by 5 bases and J by 6 bases, with 14 bases between. The CDR3 length is 14 residues. Germline values: CDR1 MNHNS, CDR2 SASEGT. CDR3 DNA: TGTGCCAGCAGTCCGCCGGGACTACCTCAGCCCCAGCATTTT. Translation gives CASSPPGLPQPQHF.

The V gene is TRBV28, the J gene TRBJ2-5; 14 bases fit TRBD2. The CDR3 extends over 16 amino acids. CDR1 is MDHEN and CDR2 is SYDVKM in the germline V gene. The V gene end was trimmed by 4 bases and the J gene end by 4 bases; junction bases not matched to a gene: 5. The CDR3 nucleotides read TGTGCCAGCAGTTCGGGACTAGCGGGAGATCGAGAGACCCAGTACTTC. The encoded protein is CASSSGLAGDRETQYF. Supplemented by reference TRBV28 and TRBJ2-5, the full variable domain reads DVKVTQSSRYLVKRTGEKVFLECVQDMDHENMFWYRQDPGLGLRLIYFSYDVKMKEKGDIPEGYSVSREKKERFSLILESASTNQTSMYLCASSSGLAGDRETQYFGPGTRLLVL.